The entry below describes one T cell receptor (beta chain). This receptor's antigen is unknown. Base qualities are missing; no much larger clone stands one base away. Including the terminal cysteine and phenylalanine, the CDR3 comprises 14 residues. Of all the DNA, just the CDR3 is kept, 42 bases in frame from base 1. The germline V gene (reference sequence) provides CDR1 LGHDT and CDR2 YNNKEL. V is clipped by 0 bases and J by 10 bases, and the sequence between their germline boundaries is 10 bases long. This record comes from a study of CD8 T cells in ankylosing spondylitis (dated by TCRdb to the late 2010s). In terms of the full investigation: T cell receptor beta repertoires were profiled in healthy donors and ankylosing spondylitis patients so that disease-linked TCR variants could be found. The full study cohort was made up of approximately 27 ankylosing spondylitis patients and around 100 healthy donors. Peripheral blood was sampled, and synovial fluid was additionally collected from ankylosing spondylitis patients. Study-wide conclusions, independent of this receptor: Significant enrichment of the disease-linked clones was reported in matched synovial fluid samples from ankylosing spondylitis patients. Some motif variants were previously reported in synovial fluid and blood of reactive arthritis patients, suggesting common disease-initiation mechanisms. The disease-linked clones had a CD8+ phenotype and were found at relatively low frequencies in peripheral blood. Blood from ankylosing spondylitis patients appeared to be characterized by a TCR beta motif made up of seven or eight highly homologous amino acid variants.

Instrument on record: Illumina HiSeq 2500. Quantitative 5'-RACE with molecular barcodes was the method used to prepare the TCR beta libraries. The study's own analysis went as follows. To identify disease-linked TCR variants, a new computational method was used, one built on a probabilistic model of VDJ rearrangement. TCRdb redid the processing of the public reads, applying fastp at Q25 and MiXCR, and retained in-frame beta chains. For every CDR3 protein sequence, its rows merge into one entry that carries the most common genes and DNA. These V and J calls are TCRdb output, not the study's own analysis. The sample records 390,000 or so distinct CDR3 sequences, 20% to 25% of which are singletons. The ten largest clones take up about 15% of the sample.

The sequence came from a male donor with ankylosing spondylitis. The chain links TRBV3-1 with TRBJ1-6; the D gene cannot be named for sure. The sequenced material came from blood, either unsorted or a sorted T cell fraction (not recorded which). The DNA sequence is given as TGTGCCAGCAGCCAAGAACAGAGAGGGTCACCCCTCCACTTT. It encodes CASSQEQRGSPLHF.